Below, 31 T cell receptor beta chains from the same sample are listed, as sequenced in a study of Graves' ophthalmopathy and Graves' hyperthyroidism. Amplified TCR beta CDR3 regions were obtained using RNA transcripts as template. In the first round, RT-PCR was carried out with HTBI primers, and a multiplex PCR formed the second round. TCRdb recomputed calls from the multiplex PCR reads with MiXCR, one row per CDR3 protein. The sample has over 200,000 distinct CDR3 sequences, 29% seen once. Sequencing was performed on peripheral blood. These receptors all come from a man in his fifties or sixties with Graves' ophthalmopathy.

V gene TRBV12-3 or TRBV12-4 combines with J gene TRBJ2-2; 14 bases match TRBD2. V was pared by 4 bases and J by 3 bases, with 7 bases of the junction left unmatched. There are 18 residues in the CDR3. CDR3 DNA: TGTGCCAGCAGTTCCCCATCGGGACTAGCGGGGGACACCGGGGAGCTGTTTTTT. It is translated as CASSSPSGLAGDTGELFF.

The table lists this clonotype with many counts. The V gene is TRBV6-2 or TRBV6-3, the J gene TRBJ1-1; a weak D match, TRBD1 (5 bases). The CDR3 consists of 15 residues. The germline gives CDR1 MNHEY, CDR2 SVGEGT. V lost 2 bases and J lost 0, with 10 bases in between. DNA for the CDR3: TGTGCCAGCAGTTACCCGACAGTCTTGAACACTGAAGCTTTCTTT. Translation: CASSYPTVLNTEAFF.

This clonotype was counted at least ten times. J is TRBJ2-5 and V is TRBV2; D not resolved. Trimming left V 5 bases short and J 4 bases short, with 14 bases between. Germline CDR1 reads SNHLY; CDR2 reads FYNNEI. There are 14 residues in the CDR3. In nucleotides, the CDR3 is TGTGCCAGCAGTACGACATACTCGGGAGAGACCCAGTACTTC. Protein: CASSTTYSGETQYF.

This clonotype was counted at least ten times. This chain connects TRBV28 to TRBJ2-5; D remains ambiguous. The CDR3 consists of 13 residues. The V and J ends lost 6 bases and 3 bases respectively, with 11 bases between them. CDR1 and CDR2 (germline): MDHEN, SYDVKM. The CDR3 DNA reads TGTGCCAGCAGAAGGGTAGGAAAAGAGACCCAGTACTTC. Translating it yields CASRRVGKETQYF.

V usage is TRBV6-2 or TRBV6-3 and J usage is TRBJ1-1, with D perhaps TRBD1 (6 bases). The CDR3 has 14 amino acids. Germline values: CDR1 MNHEY, CDR2 SVGEGT. The V end lost 4 bases, the J end lost 4 bases, and 13 bases lay between the germline ends. In DNA, the CDR3 is TGTGCCAGCAGTTCCCTTGGGGGCGTCACTGAAGCTTTCTTT. Translation: CASSSLGGVTEAFF.

This clonotype was observed many times. Since a much larger clone is just one base distant, this may be a read error. This chain links TRBV3-1 with TRBJ1-5; tentatively, D is TRBD1 (6 bases). This CDR3 contains 13 residues. Germline loops: CDR1 LGHDT, CDR2 YNNKEL (reference sequence). The CDR3 loop is CASRQDGGQPQHF. DNA of the CDR3: TGTGCCAGCAGGCAAGACGGGGGCCAGCCCCAGCATTTT.

This clonotype was seen many times. V gene TRBV6-1 combines with J gene TRBJ1-6; 7 bases align to TRBD1. The junction had 9 bases not matched to a gene; V was cut back by 5 bases and J by 5 bases. The CDR3 has 16 residues. CDR1 is MNHNS, CDR2 SASEGT, per germline. CDR3: CASSLTGSYDNSPLHF. The CDR3 coding sequence is TGTGCCAGCAGTCTGACAGGGAGTTACGATAATTCACCCCTCCACTTT.

The chain joins TRBV12-3 or TRBV12-4 to TRBJ2-5; D perhaps matches TRBD2 (5 bases). This CDR3 is 14 amino acids long. Trimming took 4 bases from V and 2 from J, leaving 11 bases between them. The CDR3 nucleotides are TGTGCCAGCAGTTCCTCGCCGGGGCAAGAGACCCAGTACTTC. Amino acids: CASSSSPGQETQYF.

The CDR3, as DNA: TGTGCCAGCAGTTTGAGGACAGGGTTACACGAGCAGTACTTC. Amino acid sequence: CASSLRTGLHEQYF. The chain employs TRBV28 and TRBJ2-7; 8 nucleotides line up with TRBD1. V lost 3 bases to trimming and J lost 5 bases; unmatched junction nucleotides: 6. The germline CDR1 and CDR2 sequences are MDHEN and SYDVKM. CDR3 size: 14 residues.

This clonotype was seen ten or more times. V is TRBV6-2 or TRBV6-3 and J is TRBJ1-2; D is unresolved. The CDR3 runs 12 residues. The germline CDR1 and CDR2 sequences are MNHEY and SVGEGT. The V end lost 6 bases, the J end lost 3 bases, and 8 bases lay between the germline ends. CDR3 coding DNA: TGTGCCAGCAGGAGCGGGGACTATGGCTACACCTTC. As protein: CASRSGDYGYTF.

This clonotype appeared many times. The genes are TRBV29-1 and TRBJ1-1; tentatively, D is TRBD1 (6 bases). The CDR3 is 13 residues long. Trimming pared 3 bases from V and 5 bases from J, leaving 13 bases between. Germline V CDR1 and CDR2: SQVTM, ANQGSEA. The CDR3 region is CSVDSQGGTEAFF. Here the CDR3 DNA reads TGCAGCGTTGACTCACAGGGAGGTACTGAAGCTTTCTTT.

The table lists this clonotype with many counts. The chain links TRBV28 to TRBJ1-1; D is unresolved. Germline V lookup: CDR1 MDHEN, CDR2 SYDVKM. The CDR3 covers 13 residues. Trimming removed 6 bases at V and 7 bases at J, with 15 bases between. The CDR3 DNA follows: TGTGCCAGCAGCTCTATCCGACACCGTGAAGCTTTCTTT. Protein sequence: CASSSIRHREAFF.

This clonotype showed up many times. This chain links TRBV7-3 with TRBJ1-5, with D unresolved. The V end was cut by 5 bases, the J end by 2 bases, with 13 bases between. The germline CDR1 and CDR2 sequences are SGHTA and FQGTGA. The CDR3 totals 15 residues. The CDR3 DNA reads as TGTGCCAGCAGCGGTCGTGAGCGTTGCAATCAGCCCCAGCATTTT. It yields the protein CASSGRERCNQPQHF.

This clonotype came up many times. This sequence joins TRBV30 and TRBJ2-7; no clear D gene. There are 12 residues in the CDR3. From germline, CDR1 is GTSNPN and CDR2 SVGIG (reference sequence). Trimming cost V 2 bases and J 2 bases, with 7 bases left between them. The CDR3 region has the DNA TGTGCCTGGAGTCCCATAACCTACGAGCAGTACTTC. Its translation is CAWSPITYEQYF.

The rearrangement links TRBV28 to TRBJ2-4; D is perhaps TRBD2 (6 bases). The CDR3 is 16 amino acids. Trimming took off 5 bases at V and 6 bases at J, with 20 bases between the two ends. Germline lookup yields CDR1 MDHEN and CDR2 SYDVKM. CDR3 coding DNA: TGTGCCAGCAGTATACCCGGGAGACAAGCGGGAAACATTCAGTACTTC. It is translated as CASSIPGRQAGNIQYF.

This clonotype appeared many times. V usage is TRBV12-3 or TRBV12-4 and J usage is TRBJ1-1, with TRBD1 as a possible D gene (6 bases). The CDR3 runs 14 residues. Trimming left V 1 base short and J 2 bases short, with 8 bases between. CDR3 amino acids: CASSLGQVNTEAFF. CDR3 coding DNA: TGTGCCAGCAGTTTAGGACAGGTTAACACTGAAGCTTTCTTT.

V and J are TRBV19 and TRBJ1-1; no firm D call. With 7 bases removed from V and 1 base from J, the gap between germline ends came to 16 bases. The CDR3 consists of 15 residues. Germline V CDR1 and CDR2: LNHDA, SQIVND (reference sequence). CDR3 in DNA: TGTGCCAGTACCTTTCATACGACACCGAACACTGAAGCTTTCTTT. Protein: CASTFHTTPNTEAFF. Full variable domain (missing parts from reference TRBV19 and TRBJ1-1): DGGITQSPKYLFRKEGQNVTLSCEQNLNHDAMYWYRQDPGQGLRLIYYSQIVNDFQKGDIAEGYSVSREKKESFPLTVTSAQKNPTAFYLCASTFHTTPNTEAFFGQGTRLTVV.

This clonotype was seen ten or more times. The chain carries TRBV29-1 and TRBJ2-7; TRBD1 or TRBD2 may be the D gene (5 bases each). The germline gives CDR1 SQVTM, CDR2 ANQGSEA. CDR3 length equals 15 residues. The V end lost 7 bases, the J end lost 5 bases, and 24 bases lay between the germline ends. The CDR3 sequence is CSAGGRGPYVDEQYF. CDR3 nucleotide sequence: TGCAGCGCCGGAGGAAGGGGCCCTTACGTCGACGAGCAGTACTTC.

This clonotype came up many times. This sequence joins TRBV28 and TRBJ2-7; 10 nucleotides align to TRBD1. The CDR3 contains 14 residues. The trim removed 7 bases at V and 3 bases at J, leaving 6 bases unmatched. Germline V gene sequence: CDR1 MDHEN, CDR2 SYDVKM. Here the CDR3 reads CASTPRDRGYEQYF. CDR3 in DNA: TGTGCCAGCACCCCCCGGGACAGGGGCTACGAGCAGTACTTC. The whole variable domain, filled in from reference TRBV28 and TRBJ2-7, reads DVKVTQSSRYLVKRTGEKVFLECVQDMDHENMFWYRQDPGLGLRLIYFSYDVKMKEKGDIPEGYSVSREKKERFSLILESASTNQTSMYLCASTPRDRGYEQYFGPGTRLTVT.

This clonotype was counted between two and nine times. The CDR3 DNA reads as TGTGCCAGCAGCTTAACCGTCGAGACCCAGTACTTC. This gives the protein CASSLTVETQYF. V usage is TRBV11-2 and J usage is TRBJ2-5; no reliable D call. This CDR3 has 12 amino acids. CDR1 and CDR2 from the germline V gene are SGHAT and FQNNGV. Trimming removed 2 bases at V and 5 bases at J, with 6 bases between.

This chain links TRBV28 with TRBJ1-5; D uncertain. In germline, CDR1 is MDHEN, CDR2 SYDVKM. This CDR3 region has 12 residues. V was pared by 5 bases and J by 6 bases, with 8 bases between. The CDR3 reads CASSELLQPQHF. The CDR3 DNA reads TGTGCCAGCAGTGAACTTCTTCAGCCCCAGCATTTT.

This clonotype was counted at least ten times. The chain combines TRBV7-2 with TRBJ2-5, with D perhaps given as TRBD1 or TRBD2 (5 bases each). The ends were cut back, 5 bases at V and 4 bases at J, with 26 bases in the middle. The germline V gene has CDR1 SGHTA and CDR2 FQGNSA. CDR3 length equals 18 residues. The CDR3 loop reads CASSGATAAGTTRETQYF. The CDR3 DNA sequence: TGTGCCAGCAGCGGAGCCACAGCGGCTGGGACGACAAGAGAGACCCAGTACTTC.

The rearrangement uses TRBV6-1 and TRBJ2-7; no clear D gene. This CDR3 is 15 amino acids long. Trimming removed 7 bases from V and 2 bases from J, with 18 bases in between. CDR1 MNHNS and CDR2 SASEGT come from the germline V gene. CDR3 nucleotide sequence: TGTGCCAGCACCGTGGCAGGAAAGACAACCTACGAGCAGTACTTC. Translating it yields CASTVAGKTTYEQYF.

The gene calls are TRBV6-1 and TRBJ2-7; 9 nucleotides line up with TRBD2. The germline CDR1 and CDR2 sequences are MNHNS and SASEGT. This CDR3 is built from 16 residues. V trimming: 6 bases; J trimming: 2 bases; junction bases outside the gene matches: 11. The CDR3 DNA reads as TGTGCCAGCAGAATACGGGGGACTAGCCCTCCCTACGAGCAGTACTTC. It translates to CASRIRGTSPPYEQYF.

The CDR3 DNA reads TGTGCCAGCAGCTCCACAGGGGCAGGGCAGCCCCAGCATTTT. Protein: CASSSTGAGQPQHF. The gene calls are TRBV7-2 and TRBJ1-5, with TRBD1 matching over 7 bases. With V trimmed by 4 bases and J by 7 bases, 7 bases remained unmatched. CDR3 length: 14 amino acids. Germline V lookup: CDR1 SGHTA, CDR2 FQGNSA.

This clonotype was picked up one time. The V call is TRBV7-2, the J call TRBJ1-2; D unclear. V was trimmed by 2 bases and J by 2 bases, leaving 9 bases between them. From germline, CDR1 is SGHTA and CDR2 FQGNSA. The CDR3 is made up of 14 amino acids. Here the CDR3 DNA reads TGTGCCAGCAGCTTACAAGACGGGAACTATGGCTACACCTTC. This codes for CASSLQDGNYGYTF.

Ten or more counts support this clonotype. The chain joins TRBV6-1 to TRBJ1-3; D is undetermined. CDR1 is MNHNS and CDR2 is SASEGT in the germline V gene. The CDR3 totals 15 residues. Deletions cut 3 bases from V and 0 bases from J, with 9 bases between. CDR3 DNA: TGTGCCAGCAGTGAGGAGGTGTACTCTGGAAACACCATATATTTT. Translating gives CASSEEVYSGNTIYF.

This clonotype was detected ten times or more. The genes are TRBV6-1 and TRBJ1-1; D not resolved. V lost 2 bases and J 6 bases, leaving 16 bases between the germline ends. Germline-derived CDR1 and CDR2 are MNHNS and SASEGT. The CDR3 contains 15 residues. Written as DNA, the CDR3 is TGTGCCAGCAGTGAAACCCACGGCATATCGGCTGAAGCTTTCTTT. Residues: CASSETHGISAEAFF.

J is TRBJ1-1 and V is TRBV6-2 or TRBV6-3; D might be TRBD1 (5 bases). Germline V gene data show CDR1 as MNHEY and CDR2 as SVGEGT. The CDR3 sequence is 17 residues long. Trimming took 6 bases from V and 0 from J, leaving 20 bases between them. The CDR3 loop reads CASSHGPGTVMNTEAFF. CDR3 sequence (DNA): TGTGCCAGCAGCCACGGCCCGGGGACGGTTATGAACACTGAAGCTTTCTTT.

This clonotype was recorded at least ten times. The chain uses TRBV6-2 or TRBV6-3 and TRBJ2-7; 7 nucleotides match TRBD1. Germline V gene data show CDR1 as MNHEY and CDR2 as SVGEGT. There are 14 residues in the CDR3. V trimming: 6 bases; J trimming: 3 bases; junction bases outside the gene matches: 8. Written as DNA, the CDR3 is TGTGCCAGCAGCCCTACAGGGGAGTTCTACGAGCAGTACTTC. Translated: CASSPTGEFYEQYF.

The DNA for the CDR3 is TGTGCCAGCAGTTTAAAGTTCACTGAAGCTTTCTTT. Translated: CASSLKFTEAFF. The V gene is TRBV12-3 or TRBV12-4, the J gene TRBJ1-1; D uncertain. This CDR3 spans 12 amino acids. V was clipped by 2 bases and J by 4 bases, with 5 bases between them.